A single sample gave rise to the 28 T cell receptor beta chains below, sequenced in a study of blood T cell repertoires in COVID-19. Clones were sequenced by immunoSEQ multiplex PCR, and TCRdb holds only the in-frame ones, with some missing. The sample has roughly 52,000 clones; around 80% are singletons. The material sequenced was peripheral blood. The receptor source for this set is a human donor in a cohort sampled during active COVID-19.

This chain connects TRBV15 to TRBJ1-5; D gene uncertain. V lost 1 base, J lost 3 bases, and 7 bases lay in between. The CDR3 is made up of 14 amino acids. The V gene's germline CDR1 is LNHNV and CDR2 YYDKDF (reference sequence). Here the CDR3 DNA reads TGTGCCACCAGCAGAGTGGGCCCCAATCAGCCCCAGCATTTT. It specifies CATSRVGPNQPQHF.

This chain uses TRBV21-1 with TRBJ1-1; the table's D call, TRBD1, has no DNA check behind it. TRBV21-1 is a documented pseudogene. This CDR3 is built from 11 residues. CDR3 in DNA: TGTGCCGGACGACAGGGGTCTGAAGCTTTCTTT. Protein product: CAGRQGSEAFF.

Concerning this clone: A junction boundary mismatches the germline segment, possibly from a read error. V gene TRBV7-7 combines with J gene TRBJ2-7; 9 bases map to TRBD1. CDR3 length equals 14 residues. Germline loops: CDR1 SSHAT, CDR2 FNYEAQ (reference sequence). This CDR3 is CASSHGQGSYEQYF. In nucleotides, the CDR3 is TGTGCTAGCAGCCACGGACAGGGGTCCTACGAGCAGTACTTC.

The chain has TRBV24-1 and TRBJ2-1, with 11 bases lining up with TRBD2. The ends lost 4 bases at V and 0 bases at J; junction bases unmatched: 7. CDR1 and CDR2 from the germline V gene are KGHDR and SFDVKD. This CDR3 spans 18 amino acids. The CDR3 loop reads CATSDRLAGYYSYNEQFF. The CDR3 DNA reads TGTGCCACCAGTGACCGACTAGCGGGATACTACTCCTACAATGAGCAGTTCTTC.

V and J are TRBV19 and TRBJ1-2, with D unclear. Germline CDR1 and CDR2: LNHDA and SQIVND (reference sequence). Trimming cost V 3 bases and J 2 bases, with 10 bases left between them. This CDR3 contains 14 residues. The CDR3: CASSISAANYGYTF. The CDR3 nucleotides read TGTGCCAGTAGTATCTCAGCGGCCAACTATGGCTACACCTTC. Variable domain in full (rest from reference TRBV19 and TRBJ1-2): DGGITQSPKYLFRKEGQNVTLSCEQNLNHDAMYWYRQDPGQGLRLIYYSQIVNDFQKGDIAEGYSVSREKKESFPLTVTSAQKNPTAFYLCASSISAANYGYTFGSGTRLTVV.

The genes are TRBV14 and TRBJ2-1; 7 bases are a match to TRBD1. The V gene end was trimmed by 8 bases and the J gene end by 8 bases; junction bases not matched to a gene: 15. This CDR3 contains 15 residues. Germline V gene sequence: CDR1 SGHDN, CDR2 FVKESK. CDR3 in amino acids: CASSRQGKLIDEQFF. CDR3 DNA: TGTGCCAGCTCTAGACAGGGCAAATTAATCGATGAGCAGTTCTTC.

The rearrangement links TRBV3-1 (or the pseudogene TRBV3-2) to TRBJ2-1, with TRBD2 matching over 8 bases. CDR3 length equals 14 residues. Unmatched junction bases numbered 5, after V lost 1 base and J lost 9 bases. Germline V gene sequence: CDR1 LGHDT, CDR2 YNNKEL (reference sequence). DNA of the CDR3: TGTGCCAGCAGCCAAGTCGGGGGGGTGGGTGAGCAGTTCTTC. Its protein is CASSQVGGVGEQFF.

This sequence joins TRBV6-5 and TRBJ1-5; 9 nucleotides align to TRBD1. The CDR3 spans 12 residues. The ends lost 9 bases at V and 10 bases at J; junction bases unmatched: 7. Germline CDR1 and CDR2: MNHEY and SVGAGI. The CDR3 reads CASRQGVRPQHF. The CDR3 DNA reads as TGTGCCAGTAGACAGGGGGTCCGACCCCAGCATTTT.

The chain combines TRBV11-2 with TRBJ2-3; 8 bases match TRBD1. The CDR3 is 16 amino acids. V lost 5 bases and J lost 5; bases outside the gene matches: 12. Germline loops: CDR1 SGHAT, CDR2 FQNNGV. CDR3 sequence: CASSPRQGKVRDTQYF. The CDR3 DNA is TGTGCCAGCAGCCCTCGACAGGGGAAGGTGAGAGATACGCAGTATTTT.

The chain has TRBV6-2 or TRBV6-3 and TRBJ2-7; D unresolved. Germline V gene data show CDR1 as MNHEY and CDR2 as SVGEGT. The ends were cut back, 2 bases at V and 0 bases at J, with 5 bases in the middle. The CDR3 has 13 amino acids. The CDR3 loop is CASSYGLSYEQYF. The CDR3 DNA is TGTGCCAGCAGTTACGGGCTCTCCTACGAGCAGTACTTC.

The chain uses TRBV5-1 and TRBJ2-1; 9 positions match TRBD2. Trimming removed 1 base from V and 7 bases from J; junction bases left unmatched: 6. The V gene's germline CDR1 is SGHRS and CDR2 YFSETQ. The CDR3 totals 15 residues. The CDR3 region is CASSLLAGSGNEQFF. The CDR3 DNA reads as TGCGCCAGCAGCTTGCTAGCGGGGTCGGGGAATGAGCAGTTCTTC.

The chain combines TRBV7-3 with TRBJ2-5, with 7 bases matching TRBD2. CDR3 length: 15 amino acids. Germline V gene data show CDR1 as SGHTA and CDR2 as FQGTGA. V was clipped by 0 bases and J by 4 bases; unmatched bases: 5. The CDR3 nucleotides are TGTGCCAGCAGCTTAACCGCGGGGGATTCAGAGACCCAGTACTTC. Translation: CASSLTAGDSETQYF.

In its sample, this clone was seen once. The chain links TRBV9 to TRBJ2-2, with TRBD2 as a possible D gene (5 bases). This CDR3 is 13 amino acids long. The germline gives CDR1 SGDLS, CDR2 YYNGEE. Trimming took off 7 bases at V and 5 bases at J, with 12 bases between the two ends. CDR3 DNA sequence: TGTGCCAGCTCCGACGGGGTAACCGGGGAGCTGTTTTTT. Protein sequence: CASSDGVTGELFF.

By sample fraction, this clone is medium-sized. The gene calls are TRBV10-3 and TRBJ2-3; no clear D. Germline V gives CDR1 ENHRY, CDR2 SYGVKD. This CDR3 has 14 residues. V lost 6 bases to trimming and J lost 2 bases, with 12 bases between them. The CDR3 DNA follows: TGTGCCATCAGCCGCAGCGAACTCACAGATACGCAGTATTTT. It is translated as CAISRSELTDTQYF.

The chain is built from TRBV15 and TRBJ1-5; D is unresolved. Deletions cut 1 base from V and 5 bases from J, with 18 bases between. Germline CDR1 and CDR2: LNHNV and YYDKDF (reference sequence). The CDR3 runs 17 residues. The CDR3 is CATSRGLLVARDQPQHF. In nucleotides, the CDR3 is TGTGCCACCAGCAGAGGCCTCCTGGTCGCGCGGGATCAGCCCCAGCATTTT.

The CDR3 nucleotides read TGCAGCCTGGTAGCGAGTAGTACGCAGTATTTT. Its translation: CSLVASSTQYF. The rearrangement uses TRBV20-1 and TRBJ2-3; tentatively, D is TRBD2 (5 bases). Per germline, CDR1 DFQATT and CDR2 SNEGSKA (reference sequence). This CDR3 has 11 amino acids.

This clone was counted once. The V and J genes are TRBV6-5 and TRBJ1-1, with no clear D. The CDR3 loop spans 12 amino acids. CDR1 and CDR2 from the germline V gene are MNHEY and SVGAGI. V lost 7 bases and J 2 bases, leaving 8 bases between the germline ends. The CDR3 coding sequence is TGTGCCAGCACCGGGATTAACACTGAAGCTTTCTTT. Its translation: CASTGINTEAFF.

This clone showed up just once. V is TRBV3-1 (or the pseudogene TRBV3-2) and J is TRBJ1-2; a weak D match, TRBD1 (5 bases). The germline CDR1 and CDR2 sequences are LGHDT and YNNKEL (reference sequence). The CDR3 is 15 amino acids. Trimming pared 0 bases from V and 3 bases from J, leaving 11 bases between. Written as DNA, the CDR3 is TGTGCCAGCAGCCAAGAGGGCAGGGTACACTATGGCTACACCTTC. It specifies CASSQEGRVHYGYTF.

The V call is TRBV9, the J call TRBJ1-1; TRBD1 aligns across 11 bases. CDR3 length equals 16 residues. The J segment lost 4 bases and the V segment lost 0 bases, leaving 5 bases of the junction unmatched. Germline-derived CDR1 and CDR2 are SGDLS and YYNGEE. Written as DNA, the CDR3 is TGTGCCAGCAGCGTAGGGACAGGGGGCGTTGGCACTGAAGCTTTCTTT. Translation gives CASSVGTGGVGTEAFF.

This chain connects TRBV19 to TRBJ1-4; 9 nucleotides match TRBD1. This CDR3 is built from 17 residues. Germline V CDR1 and CDR2: LNHDA, SQIVND (reference sequence). V was pared by 4 bases and J by 2 bases, with 8 bases of the junction left unmatched. This chain's CDR3 is CASSTKTGGGTNEKLFF. DNA for the CDR3: TGTGCCAGTAGTACGAAGACAGGGGGTGGCACTAATGAAAAACTGTTTTTT. Full variable domain (missing parts from reference TRBV19 and TRBJ1-4): DGGITQSPKYLFRKEGQNVTLSCEQNLNHDAMYWYRQDPGQGLRLIYYSQIVNDFQKGDIAEGYSVSREKKESFPLTVTSAQKNPTAFYLCASSTKTGGGTNEKLFFGSGTQLSVL.

V is TRBV29-1 and J is TRBJ2-1; 7 positions match TRBD2. Trimming took 5 bases from V and 6 from J; bases not matched to a gene: 7. Germline CDR1 reads SQVTM; CDR2 reads ANQGSEA. The CDR3 spans 13 residues. In nucleotides, the CDR3 is TGCAGCGTTCGATCAGCGGGGCCCAATGAGCAGTTCTTC. Protein sequence: CSVRSAGPNEQFF.

V gene TRBV15 combines with J gene TRBJ1-6; D is perhaps TRBD1 (5 bases). Trimming took 1 base from V and 6 from J, leaving 7 bases between them. The CDR3 is 14 amino acids. The germline CDR1 and CDR2 sequences are LNHNV and YYDKDF (reference sequence). As DNA, the CDR3 is TGTGCCACCAGCAGAGGACAGCCTAATTCACCCCTCCACTTT. It codes for CATSRGQPNSPLHF.

CDR3 in amino acids: CASSPQQGPTGELFF. The CDR3 region has the DNA TGTGCCAGCTCACCACAGCAGGGGCCCACCGGGGAGCTGTTTTTT. The chain employs TRBV18 and TRBJ2-2, with a weak D call TRBD1 (6 bases). CDR1 and CDR2 (germline): KGHSH, LQKENI. Trimming took 1 base from V and 4 from J, leaving 10 bases between them. The CDR3 sequence is 15 residues long.

CDR3 nucleotides: TGTGCCAGCAGCCAAGGGCCGAACACCGGGGAGCTGTTTTTT. Translated, it gives CASSQGPNTGELFF. The gene calls are TRBV3-1 (or the pseudogene TRBV3-2) and TRBJ2-2; no clear D gene. The germline V gene encodes CDR1 LGHDT and CDR2 YNNKEL (reference sequence). The CDR3 sequence is 14 residues long. The germline V and J ends were trimmed by 1 base and 0 bases, with 3 bases remaining between them.

The genes are TRBV5-8 and TRBJ1-4, with D perhaps TRBD1 (6 bases). Germline V gives CDR1 SGHTS, CDR2 YDEGEE. The CDR3 runs 16 residues. Trimming removed 1 base from V and 3 bases from J, with 13 bases in between. Here the CDR3 DNA reads TGTGCCAGCAGCTTGTACGTGGGGGCGCCTAATGAAAAACTGTTTTTT. Translation: CASSLYVGAPNEKLFF.

By sample fraction, this clone is medium-sized (0.01 to 0.1%). V is TRBV4-2 and J is TRBJ2-7, with D possibly matching TRBD1 (5 bases). The V gene lost 8 bases and the J gene lost 2 bases, with 13 bases spanning the gap. This CDR3 has 13 amino acids. Germline lookup yields CDR1 LGHNA and CDR2 YNFKEQ. The CDR3 loop reads CASATQGAYEQYF. The CDR3 coding sequence is TGTGCCAGCGCGACCCAGGGCGCCTACGAGCAGTACTTC.

The chain uses TRBV7-9 and TRBJ1-4, with 7 bases aligning to TRBD1. The CDR3 is made up of 15 amino acids. Per the germline V gene, CDR1 is SEHNR and CDR2 is FQNEAQ (reference sequence). V shed 3 bases, J shed 7 bases, and the junction held 8 bases outside the gene matches. The CDR3 here is CASSFGQDRGEKLFF. The CDR3, as DNA: TGTGCCAGCAGCTTCGGACAGGATCGTGGTGAAAAACTGTTTTTT.

In nucleotides, the CDR3 is TGTGCCAGCAGCCCCGGGGGGCGAAATGAAAAACTGTTTTTT. Protein sequence: CASSPGGRNEKLFF. The rearrangement uses TRBV6-6 and TRBJ1-4; tentative D call: TRBD1 (6 bases). The CDR3 has 14 amino acids. V dropped 6 bases and J dropped 5 bases, with 13 bases sitting between them. Germline CDR1 is MNHNY and CDR2 is SVGAGI (reference sequence).